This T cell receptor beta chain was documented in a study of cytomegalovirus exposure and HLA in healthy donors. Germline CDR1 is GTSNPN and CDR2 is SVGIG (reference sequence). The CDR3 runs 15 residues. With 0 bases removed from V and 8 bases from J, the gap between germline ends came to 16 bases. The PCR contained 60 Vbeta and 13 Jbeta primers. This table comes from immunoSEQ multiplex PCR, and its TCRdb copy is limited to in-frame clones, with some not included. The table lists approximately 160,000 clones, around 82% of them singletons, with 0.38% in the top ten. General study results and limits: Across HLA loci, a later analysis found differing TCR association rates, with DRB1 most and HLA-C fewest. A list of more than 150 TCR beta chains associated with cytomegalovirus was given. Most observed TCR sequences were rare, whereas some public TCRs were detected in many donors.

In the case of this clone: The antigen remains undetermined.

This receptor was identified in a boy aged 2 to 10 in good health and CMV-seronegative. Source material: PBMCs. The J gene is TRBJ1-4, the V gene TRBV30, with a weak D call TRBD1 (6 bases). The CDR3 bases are TGTGCCTGGAGTGTACCGGGACACAAAAGGGAAAAACTGTTTTTT. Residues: CAWSVPGHKREKLFF.